These 31 T cell receptor beta chains were sequenced from one sample in a study of neurological immune-mediated disorders. One entry per CDR3 protein results from TCRdb running MiXCR on the 5' RACE reads. Of more than 50,000 distinct CDR3 sequences listed, about 8% were seen once; the top ten hold under 2.5%. Time point of the sample: longitudinal time-point 3. Sequencing was carried out using PBMCs. All receptors derive from a woman in her 40s in good health.

This clonotype was recorded many times. The V call is TRBV6-1, the J call TRBJ1-2; D is uncertain. The CDR3 consists of 14 residues. CDR1 and CDR2 from the germline V gene are MNHNS and SASEGT. The V and J ends lost 8 bases and 3 bases respectively, with 16 bases between them. The CDR3 loop is CASRQIPRDYGYTF. In DNA, the CDR3 is TGTGCCAGCCGACAAATCCCAAGGGACTATGGCTACACCTTC.

This clonotype was seen at least ten times. The chain carries TRBV27 and TRBJ2-6; a weak D match, TRBD2 (6 bases). V was trimmed by 3 bases and J by 4 bases, leaving 16 bases between them. CDR3 length: 17 amino acids. Germline CDR1 MNHEY, CDR2 SMNVEV (reference sequence). CDR3 nucleotide sequence: TGTGCCAGCAGTTTCTACCCCGGAAGCGGGGGGGCCAACGTCCTGACTTTC. Translation gives CASSFYPGSGGANVLTF.

Note on this clonotype: It may be a read error: a sequence one base away is much more abundant. The J gene is TRBJ1-1, the V gene TRBV12-3 or TRBV12-4; TRBD1 might be the D (5 bases). The CDR3 is 13 amino acids. Trimming shortened V by 7 bases and J by 5 bases, and 14 bases separated the two germline ends. In nucleotides, the CDR3 is TGTGCCAGCAACGAGAGGGGAGGGACTGAAGCTTTCTTT. Its protein is CASNERGGTEAFF.

Ten or more counts support this clonotype. The chain couples TRBV10-3 to TRBJ2-1, with D possibly being TRBD2 (6 bases). Between the trimmed V and J ends, which lost 2 bases and 3 bases, there was a span of 11 bases. The V gene's germline CDR1 is ENHRY and CDR2 SYGVKD. The CDR3 spans 15 residues. DNA of the CDR3: TGTGCCATCAGTGAGGGGCGGGAACTCTACAATGAGCAGTTCTTC. Its protein is CAISEGRELYNEQFF.

This clonotype was observed at least ten times. This sequence joins TRBV20-1 and TRBJ2-2; D possibly uses TRBD1 or TRBD2 (5 bases each). Germline V gene sequence: CDR1 DFQATT, CDR2 SNEGSKA (reference sequence). This CDR3 contains 11 residues. Trimming took off 5 bases at V and 8 bases at J, with 9 bases between the two ends. CDR3 sequence reads: CSAGGEGELFF. In nucleotides, the CDR3 is TGCAGTGCTGGGGGTGAAGGGGAGCTGTTTTTT.

This sequence joins TRBV15 and TRBJ2-5; D uncertain. The CDR3 runs to 14 residues. Germline V lookup: CDR1 LNHNV, CDR2 YYDKDF (reference sequence). With 0 bases removed from V and 7 bases from J, the gap between germline ends came to 12 bases. For the CDR3, the DNA is TGTGCCACCAGCAGAGATGGTCCCTTCGGGACCCAGTACTTC. Protein sequence: CATSRDGPFGTQYF. The full variable domain, its missing parts supplied by reference TRBV15 and TRBJ2-5, is DAMVIQNPRYQVTQFGKPVTLSCSQTLNHNVMYWYQQKSSQAPKLLFHYYDKDFNNEADTPDNFQSRRPNTSFCFLDIRSPGLGDTAMYLCATSRDGPFGTQYFGPGTRLLVL.

A few counts support this clonotype. The junction departs from germline at one end; a sequencing error may be responsible. The chain combines TRBV15 with TRBJ2-2; a possible D gene is TRBD2 (5 bases). The germline V gene has CDR1 LNHNV and CDR2 YYDKDF (reference sequence). The CDR3 runs to 12 residues. CDR3 amino acids: CVTSRGNGELFF. CDR3 nucleotide sequence: TGTGTCACCAGCAGAGGGAACGGGGAGCTGTTTTTT.

This clonotype has ten or more counts. CDR3 region: CASSLADRVGTEAFF. CDR3 nucleotides: TGCGCCAGCAGCTTGGCGGACAGGGTAGGAACTGAAGCTTTCTTT. V and J are TRBV5-1 and TRBJ1-1; 8 bases align to TRBD1. With 0 bases clipped from V and 5 bases from J, the junction kept 6 bases outside the gene matches. The CDR3 is 15 amino acids. Germline V gene sequence: CDR1 SGHRS, CDR2 YFSETQ. Combining the CDR3 with reference TRBV5-1 and TRBJ1-1 gives the whole variable domain KAGVTQTPRYLIKTRGQQVTLSCSPISGHRSVSWYQQTPGQGLQFLFEYFSETQRNKGNFPGRFSGRQFSNSRSEMNVSTLELGDSALYLCASSLADRVGTEAFFGQGTRLTVV.

This clonotype was seen many times. This chain connects TRBV12-3 or TRBV12-4 to TRBJ2-5, with 9 bases that match TRBD1. Trimming cost V 3 bases and J 5 bases; bases outside gene matches: 10. The CDR3 spans 16 residues. CDR3 in amino acids: CASSFIPGQGRETQYF. The CDR3 DNA sequence: TGTGCCAGCAGTTTCATACCGGGACAGGGTCGGGAGACCCAGTACTTC.

The J gene is TRBJ2-3, the V gene TRBV10-1, with D perhaps matching TRBD2 (5 bases). The CDR3 has 14 amino acids. The germline V and J ends were trimmed by 9 bases and 2 bases, with 15 bases remaining between them. CDR1 WNHNN and CDR2 SYGVQD come from the germline V gene (reference sequence). The DNA for the CDR3 is TGCGCCAGAAGCCGCCGGACTCTCACAGATACGCAGTATTTT. Encoded protein: CARSRRTLTDTQYF.

Turning to this clonotype: A much larger clone is a single base away; this may be a read error. The CDR3 bases are TGTGCCAGCAGCACCGACAGGGCCCGGGAGCTGTTTTTT. Encoded protein: CASSTDRARELFF. The chain carries TRBV7-2 and TRBJ2-2; TRBD1 aligns across 7 bases. The CDR3 contains 13 residues. Trimming removed 5 bases from V and 9 bases from J; junction bases left unmatched: 6. Germline CDR1 and CDR2: SGHTA and FQGNSA.

This clonotype was recorded at least ten times. The chain's CDR3 is CSAERGTEAFF. The CDR3 DNA sequence: TGCAGTGCCGAGAGAGGGACTGAAGCTTTCTTT. The rearrangement links TRBV20-1 to TRBJ1-1; D ambiguous. The CDR3 is 11 residues long. Germline V gives CDR1 DFQATT, CDR2 SNEGSKA (reference sequence). With 6 bases removed from V and 5 bases from J, the gap between germline ends came to 10 bases.

In its sample, this clonotype was seen once. The chain uses TRBV11-2 and TRBJ2-3, with 9 bases that match TRBD2. This CDR3 has 16 residues. Losses at the gene ends were 5 bases for V and 7 bases for J; bases not matched to a gene: 13. Germline lookup yields CDR1 SGHAT and CDR2 FQNNGV. CDR3 in DNA: TGTGCCAGCAGCCGTAACCCAAGCGGGGGGCCGCATACGCAGTATTTT. It is translated as CASSRNPSGGPHTQYF.

This clonotype was picked up many times. This chain connects TRBV6-6 to TRBJ2-6, with 7 bases that match TRBD1. CDR1 is MNHNY, CDR2 SVGAGI, per germline (reference sequence). The trim removed 1 base at V and 0 bases at J, leaving 6 bases unmatched. The CDR3 consists of 18 residues. CDR3 in DNA: TGTGCCAGCAGTTACTTCTCGGGACAGAGCTCTGGGGCCAACGTCCTGACTTTC. Protein product: CASSYFSGQSSGANVLTF.

This clonotype has at least ten counts. The gene calls are TRBV7-2 and TRBJ1-1; D not resolved. Trimming stripped 5 bases from V and 2 bases from J, with 12 bases between. CDR3 size: 14 residues. Germline CDR1 is SGHTA and CDR2 is FQGNSA. DNA of the CDR3: TGTGCCAGCAGCCCTAGGACCGTAAACACTGAAGCTTTCTTT. Encoded protein: CASSPRTVNTEAFF. The full variable domain, its missing parts supplied by reference TRBV7-2 and TRBJ1-1, is GAGVSQSPSNKVTEKGKDVELRCDPISGHTALYWYRQSLGQGLEFLIYFQGNSAPDKSGLPSDRFSAERTGGSVSTLTIQRTQQEDSAVYLCASSPRTVNTEAFFGQGTRLTVV.

The table lists this clonotype with many counts. The V and J genes are TRBV7-2 and TRBJ2-7, with D unclear. V lost 2 bases, J lost 5 bases, and 16 bases lay in between. Germline assignment: CDR1 SGHTA and CDR2 FQGNSA. CDR3 size: 15 residues. The chain's CDR3 is CASSLTRSGGDEQYF. DNA of the CDR3: TGTGCCAGCAGCTTAACTCGGTCAGGTGGCGACGAGCAGTACTTC.

This clonotype has ten or more counts. The chain joins TRBV27 to TRBJ1-1, with D maybe TRBD1 (6 bases). CDR1 is MNHEY and CDR2 is SMNVEV in the germline V gene (reference sequence). V was cut by 2 bases and J by 5 bases, with 24 bases left in between. This CDR3 spans 18 amino acids. The CDR3 here is CASSLKASGGGPITEAFF. Written as DNA, the CDR3 is TGTGCCAGCAGTTTAAAGGCGAGTGGCGGGGGGCCAATAACTGAAGCTTTCTTT.

In this sample, this clonotype turned up many times. CDR3 DNA sequence: TGCAGTGCTAGAGAAGGACAGGGACTCTACGAGCAGTACTTC. It codes for CSAREGQGLYEQYF. The chain recombines TRBV20-1 with TRBJ2-7, with 8 bases lining up with TRBD1. The CDR3 contains 14 residues. Germline values: CDR1 DFQATT, CDR2 SNEGSKA (reference sequence). After removal of 0 bases from V and 3 bases from J, the junction contained 4 bases not matched to a gene.

This clonotype was counted many times. V gene TRBV5-1 combines with J gene TRBJ2-7; D is ambiguous. The germline V gene encodes CDR1 SGHRS and CDR2 YFSETQ. CDR3 length equals 13 residues. V was shortened by 2 bases and J by 6 bases, with 12 bases between the two germline ends. CDR3 residues: CASSLSTTTEQYF. CDR3 nucleotide sequence: TGCGCCAGCAGCTTATCGACGACGACCGAGCAGTACTTC.

At least ten counts were recorded for this clonotype. The chain is built from TRBV4-3 and TRBJ2-1; D uncertain. V was cut by 4 bases and J by 10 bases, with 20 bases left in between. Per germline, CDR1 LGHNA and CDR2 YSLEER. The CDR3 is 15 amino acids. The CDR3 loop reads CASSLTAERAKEQFF. The CDR3 region has the DNA TGCGCCAGCAGCCTCACAGCCGAACGGGCTAAGGAGCAGTTCTTC.

This clonotype came up many times. This sequence joins TRBV6-2 or TRBV6-3 and TRBJ2-1; 14 nucleotides match TRBD2. This CDR3 comprises 19 residues. Germline assignment: CDR1 MNHEY and CDR2 SVGEGT. Losses at the gene ends were 6 bases for V and 1 base for J; bases not matched to a gene: 11. The CDR3: CASSRKTSGGARSYNEQFF. CDR3 DNA: TGTGCCAGCAGCCGAAAGACTAGCGGGGGGGCGAGGTCCTACAATGAGCAGTTCTTC.

This clonotype was picked up many times. The J gene is TRBJ1-2, the V gene TRBV5-5, with D unresolved. Germline V gives CDR1 SGHKS, CDR2 YYEKEE (reference sequence). There are 15 residues in the CDR3. Trimming cost V 2 bases and J 4 bases, with 15 bases left between them. The CDR3 sequence: CASSFQRGTLYGYTF. DNA of the CDR3: TGTGCCAGCAGCTTTCAGCGGGGTACCCTCTATGGCTACACCTTC.

The chain is built from TRBV11-2 and TRBJ2-7; the D gene is possibly TRBD1 (6 bases). CDR3 length: 14 amino acids. V lost 5 bases and J 2 bases, leaving 13 bases between the germline ends. Germline CDR1 SGHAT, CDR2 FQNNGV. CDR3: CASSRTGGPYEQYF. CDR3 nucleotide sequence: TGTGCCAGCAGCCGTACTGGGGGCCCCTACGAGCAGTACTTC. The full variable domain, with the rest looked up from reference TRBV11-2 and TRBJ2-7, is EAGVAQSPRYKIIEKRQSVAFWCNPISGHATLYWYQQILGQGPKLLIQFQNNGVVDDSQLPKDRFSAERLKGVDSTLKIQPAKLEDSAVYLCASSRTGGPYEQYFGPGTRLTVT.

In its sample, this clonotype was seen many times. The J gene is TRBJ1-3, the V gene TRBV11-1; possible D gene TRBD1, 5 bases. The CDR3 length is 16 residues. Trimming left V 6 bases short and J 2 bases short, with 17 bases between. Germline loops: CDR1 SGHAT, CDR2 FQDESV (reference sequence). The CDR3 nucleotides read TGTGCCAGCAGGCCCGGGACCGCCCGCCCTGGAAACACCATATATTTT. Its protein product is CASRPGTARPGNTIYF.

This clonotype showed up many times. The V and J genes are TRBV7-2 and TRBJ1-1; 9 bases match TRBD1. This CDR3 region has 18 residues. Germline CDR1 SGHTA, CDR2 FQGNSA. V lost 3 bases, J lost 0 bases, and 11 bases stayed unmatched. CDR3 DNA sequence: TGTGCCAGCAGCTTGAGAGGGGGGACAGGGAACCTGAACACTGAAGCTTTCTTT. Translation: CASSLRGGTGNLNTEAFF.

The chain has TRBV4-3 and TRBJ1-6, with D possibly matching TRBD1 (6 bases). The CDR3 has 15 amino acids. The V end was cut by 3 bases, the J end by 6 bases, with 12 bases between. Germline-derived CDR1 and CDR2 are LGHNA and YSLEER. The CDR3 region has the DNA TGCGCCAGCAGCCATGGGGGCAGAATTAATTCACCCCTCCACTTT. Amino acid sequence: CASSHGGRINSPLHF.

Ten or more counts support this clonotype. As DNA, the CDR3 is TGCAGTGCTACGCAGGGATCCTATAGCAATCAGCCCCAGCATTTT. It is translated as CSATQGSYSNQPQHF. The rearrangement links TRBV20-1 to TRBJ1-5; TRBD1 might be the D (5 bases). The CDR3 spans 15 residues. Germline V gene sequence: CDR1 DFQATT, CDR2 SNEGSKA (reference sequence). V was shortened by 4 bases and J by 0 bases, with 13 bases between the two germline ends.

This clonotype has a count of ten or more. The chain has TRBV5-1 and TRBJ1-2; D not resolved. The V gene lost 7 bases and the J gene lost 2 bases, with 12 bases spanning the gap. Germline CDR1 reads SGHRS; CDR2 reads YFSETQ. The CDR3 runs 13 residues. CDR3 sequence (DNA): TGCGCCAGCGGTCCGGGCCCAAACTATGGCTACACCTTC. The encoded protein is CASGPGPNYGYTF.

This clonotype was seen repeatedly, ten times or more. The rearrangement joins TRBV10-3 to TRBJ1-2; D is unresolved. The CDR3 length is 15 residues. Germline values: CDR1 ENHRY, CDR2 SYGVKD. V lost 2 bases to trimming and J lost 2 bases, with 12 bases between them. The chain's CDR3 is CAISEDPGSNYGYTF. The CDR3 bases are TGTGCCATCAGTGAGGACCCGGGGTCCAACTATGGCTACACCTTC.

This clonotype has ten or more counts. The chain recombines TRBV20-1 with TRBJ1-6; 7 nucleotides match TRBD1. Germline-derived CDR1 and CDR2 are DFQATT and SNEGSKA (reference sequence). V shed 3 bases and J 2 bases; nucleotides not matched to a gene: 4. The CDR3 totals 15 residues. The CDR3 here is CSAREQGTYNSPLHF. CDR3 DNA sequence: TGCAGTGCTAGGGAACAGGGGACCTATAATTCACCCCTCCACTTT.

This clonotype was found a few times. CDR3 sequence: CSASGDREKAFF. CDR3 sequence (DNA): TGCAGTGCTAGTGGGGACAGGGAAAAAGCTTTCTTT. The J gene is TRBJ1-1, the V gene TRBV20-1; 9 nucleotides match TRBD1. The CDR3 runs to 12 residues. Trimming took 3 bases from V and 9 from J; bases not matched to a gene: 5. Germline V gene lookup returns CDR1 DFQATT and CDR2 SNEGSKA (reference sequence).